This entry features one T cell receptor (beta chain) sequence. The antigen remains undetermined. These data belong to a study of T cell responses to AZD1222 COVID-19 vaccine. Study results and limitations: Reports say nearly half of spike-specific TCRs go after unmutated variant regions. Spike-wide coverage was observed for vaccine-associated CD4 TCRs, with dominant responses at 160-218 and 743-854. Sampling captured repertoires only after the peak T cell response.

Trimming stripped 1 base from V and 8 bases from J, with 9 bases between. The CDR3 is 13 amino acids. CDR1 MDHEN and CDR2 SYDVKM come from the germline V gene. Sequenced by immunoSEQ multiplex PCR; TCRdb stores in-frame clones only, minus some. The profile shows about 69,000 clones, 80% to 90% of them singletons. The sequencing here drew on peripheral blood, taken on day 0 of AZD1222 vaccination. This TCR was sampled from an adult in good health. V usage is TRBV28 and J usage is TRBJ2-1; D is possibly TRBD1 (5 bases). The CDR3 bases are TGTGCCAGCAGTTTATTAGGGGTCGATGAGCAGTTCTTC. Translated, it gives CASSLLGVDEQFF.